This is a list of T cell receptor beta chains from one sample in a study of regulatory T cells in long-lasting Graves disease. TCRdb recomputed calls from the multiplex PCR reads with MiXCR, one row per CDR3 protein. The sample contains about half a million distinct CDR3 sequences, 12% of which appear only once. A further study also used this sample, focusing on T cells in Graves' hyperthyroidism and ophthalmopathy.

This sample comprised peripheral blood mononuclear cells (PBMCs), obtained at new diagnosis, from a patient treated with antithyroid drugs. These receptors came from a woman between 25 and 40 years old with Graves disease. Each CDR3 is given with its conserved first and last residue. D genes are given only for firm matches. For some rows the clone size is stated as once, few or many, or as a class when expanded; others skip it.

CDR3nt: TGTGCCAGCAGCCCATCACCGGGCCCGAATGAAAAACTGTTTTTT
CDR3aa: CASSPSPGPNEKLFF
v_gene: TRBV28
j_gene: TRBJ1-4
abundance: many
d_gene: .

CDR3nt: TGTGCCAGCAGCTTCGAAAAGGGGGGGCTCGATGAGCAGTTCTTC
CDR3aa: CASSFEKGGLDEQFF
v_gene: TRBV5-6
j_gene: TRBJ2-1
abundance: many
d_gene: .

CDR3nt: TGCGCCAGCAACCGTGGGGAGCAGTTCTTC
CDR3aa: CASNRGEQFF
v_gene: TRBV10-2
j_gene: TRBJ2-1
abundance: .
d_gene: .

CDR3nt: TGTGCCAGCAGTTACTCGATCCGACAGAACTATGGCTACACCTTC
CDR3aa: CASSYSIRQNYGYTF
v_gene: TRBV6-5
j_gene: TRBJ1-2
abundance: .
d_gene: .

CDR3nt: TGTGCCAGCAGCTGGGGACTAGCGGGAGTAGGGCAAGAGACCCAGTACTTC
CDR3aa: CASSWGLAGVGQETQYF
v_gene: TRBV7-9
j_gene: TRBJ2-5
abundance: .
d_gene: TRBD2

CDR3nt: TGTGCCAGCAGCTTATTTACAGACGGAAAACTGTTTTTT
CDR3aa: CASSLFTDGKLFF
v_gene: TRBV7-9
j_gene: TRBJ1-4
abundance: many
d_gene: .

CDR3nt: TGTGCCAGCAGCGTCCAACTAGCGGGAGTAGCCGAGCAGTACTTC
CDR3aa: CASSVQLAGVAEQYF
v_gene: TRBV7-2
j_gene: TRBJ2-7
abundance: .
d_gene: TRBD2

CDR3nt: TGTGCCAGCAGTTACTCGAACAGGGCCCGGGGGATAGGGCAGTTCTTC
CDR3aa: CASSYSNRARGIGQFF
v_gene: TRBV6-2/TRBV6-3
j_gene: TRBJ2-1
abundance: many
d_gene: .

CDR3nt: TGTGCCAGCACCTCTTTTAATATCAATGAGCAGTTCTTC
CDR3aa: CASTSFNINEQFF
v_gene: TRBV14
j_gene: TRBJ2-1
abundance: few
d_gene: .

CDR3nt: TGCAGTGCTAGCAGGGAGGGGGAGACCCAGTACTTC
CDR3aa: CSASREGETQYF
v_gene: TRBV20-1
j_gene: TRBJ2-5
abundance: many
d_gene: TRBD2

CDR3nt: TGTGCCAGCTCACGGGCGACGAACACTGAAGCTTTCTTT
CDR3aa: CASSRATNTEAFF
v_gene: TRBV18
j_gene: TRBJ1-1
abundance: many
d_gene: .

CDR3nt: TGTGCCAGCAGTGACGACAGGGGCCCGGGAGAGACCCAGTACTTC
CDR3aa: CASSDDRGPGETQYF
v_gene: TRBV2
j_gene: TRBJ2-5
abundance: many
d_gene: TRBD1

CDR3nt: TGTGCCAGTAGTATTCGGACAGGGGGCAAGGGAGATACGCAGTATTTT
CDR3aa: CASSIRTGGKGDTQYF
v_gene: TRBV19
j_gene: TRBJ2-3
abundance: many
d_gene: TRBD1

CDR3nt: TGTGCCAGCTCAGGGGGGCGGAACACTGAAGCTTTCTTT
CDR3aa: CASSGGRNTEAFF
v_gene: TRBV11-1
j_gene: TRBJ1-1
abundance: many
d_gene: TRBD1

CDR3nt: TGTGCCAGCAGTCTTAGGACTAGCGGGACGGAGCAGTTCTTC
CDR3aa: CASSLRTSGTEQFF
v_gene: TRBV6-1
j_gene: TRBJ2-1
abundance: many
d_gene: TRBD2

CDR3nt: TGTGCCAGCAGCTCCCGTTGGGTGACTAGGAGTCAACCTAACTATGGCTACACCTTC
CDR3aa: CASSSRWVTRSQPNYGYTF
v_gene: TRBV7-8
j_gene: TRBJ1-2
abundance: few
d_gene: .

CDR3nt: TGTGCCAGCAGAAAAACTAGCGGAGACACCGGGGAGCTGTTTTTT
CDR3aa: CASRKTSGDTGELFF
v_gene: TRBV2
j_gene: TRBJ2-2
abundance: many
d_gene: TRBD2

CDR3nt: TGTGCCATAACTGAGGGGAGGAATGAAGCTTTCTTT
CDR3aa: CAITEGRNEAFF
v_gene: TRBV6-1
j_gene: TRBJ1-1
abundance: many
d_gene: .

CDR3nt: TGTGCCAGCTCACCACGGCAGGGGGGAAGCTATGGCTACACCTTC
CDR3aa: CASSPRQGGSYGYTF
v_gene: TRBV18
j_gene: TRBJ1-2
abundance: few
d_gene: TRBD1

CDR3nt: TGTGCCAGCAGCGACCGTAACACCGGGGAGCTGTTTTTT
CDR3aa: CASSDRNTGELFF
v_gene: TRBV7-2
j_gene: TRBJ2-2
abundance: many
d_gene: .

CDR3nt: TGTGCCAGTAGTATACCTTTATCCGGGACAGGGTCTCACGAGCAGTACTTC
CDR3aa: CASSIPLSGTGSHEQYF
v_gene: TRBV19
j_gene: TRBJ2-7
abundance: few
d_gene: TRBD1

CDR3nt: TGCAGTGCTGGGCCGGGAACCGATTCACCCCTCCACTTT
CDR3aa: CSAGPGTDSPLHF
v_gene: TRBV20-1
j_gene: TRBJ1-6
abundance: .
d_gene: .

CDR3nt: TGTGCCAGCAGCTTTACCTCCGCCCCACTCGCCGGGAACCCCTCCTACGAGCAGTACTTC
CDR3aa: CASSFTSAPLAGNPSYEQYF
v_gene: TRBV7-3
j_gene: TRBJ2-7
abundance: .
d_gene: .

CDR3nt: TGTGCCAGCAGTTATTGGCCTAGCGGGGGCACCGGGGAGCTGTTTTTT
CDR3aa: CASSYWPSGGTGELFF
v_gene: TRBV6-5
j_gene: TRBJ2-2
abundance: few
d_gene: TRBD2

CDR3nt: TGTGCCGCCTCAGCGGGGGGAGAGGAGACCCAGTACTTC
CDR3aa: CAASAGGEETQYF
v_gene: TRBV2
j_gene: TRBJ2-5
abundance: many
d_gene: TRBD2

CDR3nt: TGTGCCAGCAGCATCCTAGGGGGGAACACTGAAGCTTTCTTT
CDR3aa: CASSILGGNTEAFF
v_gene: TRBV19
j_gene: TRBJ1-1
abundance: many
d_gene: .

CDR3nt: TGTGCCAGCAGCCAAGATAGGAGCGGGAGGGCGGATACGCAGTATTTT
CDR3aa: CASSQDRSGRADTQYF
v_gene: TRBV3-1
j_gene: TRBJ2-3
abundance: few
d_gene: TRBD2

CDR3nt: TGTGCCAGCAGTTTACCCAGAAGCACAGATACGCAGTATTTT
CDR3aa: CASSLPRSTDTQYF
v_gene: TRBV28
j_gene: TRBJ2-3
abundance: .
d_gene: .

CDR3nt: TGCGCCAGCAGCCAAGAGTATGGTTACGAGCAGTACTTC
CDR3aa: CASSQEYGYEQYF
v_gene: TRBV4-3
j_gene: TRBJ2-7
abundance: .
d_gene: .

CDR3nt: TGTGCCAGCAGCCCCGCGGGAGTTGGGCGAACAGATACGCAGTATTTT
CDR3aa: CASSPAGVGRTDTQYF
v_gene: TRBV7-2
j_gene: TRBJ2-3
abundance: many
d_gene: TRBD2

CDR3nt: TGTGCCACCGACTCGGCGGGAATCTCAGATACGCAGTATTTT
CDR3aa: CATDSAGISDTQYF
v_gene: TRBV12-3/TRBV12-4
j_gene: TRBJ2-3
abundance: .
d_gene: .

CDR3nt: TGTGCCAGCAGTCGCGGACAGGGGTTTCCAGATACGCAGTATTTT
CDR3aa: CASSRGQGFPDTQYF
v_gene: TRBV12-3/TRBV12-4
j_gene: TRBJ2-3
abundance: many
d_gene: TRBD1

CDR3nt: TGTGCTAGTAAAGGGAGCCCCTACAATGAGCAGTTCTTC
CDR3aa: CASKGSPYNEQFF
v_gene: TRBV12-5
j_gene: TRBJ2-1
abundance: .
d_gene: .

CDR3nt: TGCGCCAGCAGCTTAGGACAGGGGGATCAGCCCCAGCATTTT
CDR3aa: CASSLGQGDQPQHF
v_gene: TRBV5-1
j_gene: TRBJ1-5
abundance: .
d_gene: TRBD1

CDR3nt: TGTGCCAGCAGTACCCTCCGGGACAGGGGATACACTGAAGCTTTCTTT
CDR3aa: CASSTLRDRGYTEAFF
v_gene: TRBV28
j_gene: TRBJ1-1
abundance: many
d_gene: TRBD1

CDR3nt: TGTGCCAGCTCAATTACAGGGGGCGCAACCTACAATGAGCAGTTCTTC
CDR3aa: CASSITGGATYNEQFF
v_gene: TRBV18
j_gene: TRBJ2-1
abundance: many
d_gene: TRBD1

CDR3nt: TGTGCCAGCAGCGAAACCGGCGGGAGCGGCCTCGAGCAGTACTTC
CDR3aa: CASSETGGSGLEQYF
v_gene: TRBV6-1
j_gene: TRBJ2-7
abundance: .
d_gene: TRBD2

CDR3nt: TGTGCCAGCAGCCCCGTGACAGGGATCGGCGGGGAGCTGTTTTTT
CDR3aa: CASSPVTGIGGELFF
v_gene: TRBV11-3
j_gene: TRBJ2-2
abundance: many
d_gene: TRBD1

CDR3nt: TGTGCCATCAGTGGGAGGGTCGGGCTAGGGGTCTACGAGCAGTACTTC
CDR3aa: CAISGRVGLGVYEQYF
v_gene: TRBV10-3
j_gene: TRBJ2-7
abundance: many
d_gene: .

CDR3nt: TGTGCCAGCAGCCCCCGGACCGACGTGGGACCCTACGAGCAGTACTTC
CDR3aa: CASSPRTDVGPYEQYF
v_gene: TRBV13
j_gene: TRBJ2-7
abundance: few
d_gene: .

CDR3nt: TGCGCCAGCAGTGATGTAGCGGGAGGCGAGGCCCAGTACTTC
CDR3aa: CASSDVAGGEAQYF
v_gene: TRBV10-2
j_gene: TRBJ2-5
abundance: once
d_gene: TRBD2

CDR3nt: TGTGCCAGCAGCCTGGACAGAAACTCTGGGGCCAACGTCCTGACTTTC
CDR3aa: CASSLDRNSGANVLTF
v_gene: TRBV9
j_gene: TRBJ2-6
abundance: few
d_gene: .

CDR3nt: TGTGCCTGGAGTATTCTAGCGGCTAGCACAGATACGCAGTATTTT
CDR3aa: CAWSILAASTDTQYF
v_gene: TRBV30
j_gene: TRBJ2-3
abundance: few
d_gene: TRBD2

CDR3nt: TGCAGCGTTGGTTGGGGGACTAGGCCGGATACGCAGTATTTT
CDR3aa: CSVGWGTRPDTQYF
v_gene: TRBV29-1
j_gene: TRBJ2-3
abundance: many
d_gene: TRBD2

CDR3nt: TGCGCCAGCAGCCAAGATTTGGGGACTAGCGGGGGATACGAGCAGTACTTC
CDR3aa: CASSQDLGTSGGYEQYF
v_gene: TRBV4-1
j_gene: TRBJ2-7
abundance: .
d_gene: TRBD2

CDR3nt: TGTGCCAGCAGCCTTCACATCGCCTATGAGCAGTTCTTC
CDR3aa: CASSLHIAYEQFF
v_gene: TRBV11-2
j_gene: TRBJ2-1
abundance: many
d_gene: .

CDR3nt: TGTGCCAGCAGTGAGGGCCCTACCGCAGATTCACCCCTCCACTTT
CDR3aa: CASSEGPTADSPLHF
v_gene: TRBV2
j_gene: TRBJ1-6
abundance: many
d_gene: .